The 30 T cell receptor beta chains in this list originate from one sample, sequenced in a study of blood T cell repertoires in COVID-19 (TCRdb year 2020). Library creation used the immunoSEQ multiplex PCR assay. TCRdb obtained this table from immuneACCESS and retained in-frame rearrangements with V and J assigned. These tables miss some clones; where compared with another copy, unresolved V genes account for less than half of the shortfall, and the remainder is unexplained. In all, the sample holds over 200,000 clones, and around 80% of those were seen once. Under 2% of the sample belongs to the ten largest clones. The specimen sequenced was PBMCs or T cells enriched from blood (not recorded which). Source of these receptors: a man between 60 and 75 years old who had recovered from COVID-19.

The sample holds a few counts of this clone. This chain joins TRBV7-9 and TRBJ2-7; D possibly corresponds to TRBD1 (5 bases). CDR1 and CDR2 from the germline V gene are SEHNR and FQNEAQ (reference sequence). Trimming left V 1 base short and J 5 bases short, with 15 bases between. The CDR3 length is 15 residues. CDR3 loop: CASSLVVGRVDEQYF. The CDR3 DNA follows: TGTGCCAGCAGCTTAGTGGTGGGCAGGGTGGACGAGCAGTACTTC.

The chain combines TRBV19 with TRBJ2-6, with 9 bases lining up with TRBD1. This CDR3 comprises 16 residues. V was clipped by 6 bases and J by 4 bases; unmatched bases: 7. Per the germline V gene, CDR1 is LNHDA and CDR2 is SQIVND (reference sequence). The CDR3 reads CASRTGTGTGANVLTF. CDR3 DNA: TGTGCCAGTAGAACTGGGACAGGGACAGGGGCCAACGTCCTGACTTTC.

J is TRBJ2-6 and V is TRBV6-5, with D uncertain. Germline V CDR1 and CDR2: MNHEY, SVGAGI. The CDR3 loop spans 13 amino acids. V lost 6 bases and J lost 0, with 3 bases in between. The CDR3 loop is CASSSSGANVLTF. CDR3 in DNA: TGTGCCAGCAGCAGCTCTGGGGCCAACGTCCTGACTTTC.

The chain recombines TRBV2 with TRBJ1-1; D remains ambiguous. V was trimmed by 3 bases and J by 1 base, leaving 12 bases between them. This CDR3 comprises 15 residues. In germline, CDR1 is SNHLY, CDR2 FYNNEI. CDR3 nucleotides: TGTGCCAGCAGTGAGGGTAGGCGGCCGAACACTGAAGCTTTCTTT. It specifies CASSEGRRPNTEAFF.

V is TRBV19 and J is TRBJ1-5; maybe TRBD1 (6 bases). CDR1 is LNHDA, CDR2 SQIVND, per germline (reference sequence). The CDR3 length is 14 residues. Trimming left V 4 bases short and J 4 bases short, with 11 bases between. The CDR3 reads CASSTHQGNQPQHF. CDR3 nucleotide sequence: TGTGCCAGTAGTACCCATCAGGGGAATCAGCCCCAGCATTTT.

V is TRBV7-2 and J is TRBJ1-1; the D is unclear. Germline CDR1 is SGHTA and CDR2 is FQGNSA. The CDR3 sequence is 14 residues long. V dropped 5 bases and J dropped 0 bases, with 10 bases sitting between them. The DNA for the CDR3 is TGTGCCAGCAGCAAACCAAACATGAACACTGAAGCTTTCTTT. Amino acid sequence: CASSKPNMNTEAFF.

V and J are TRBV4-1 and TRBJ1-1, with 10 bases matching TRBD1. Trimming removed 4 bases from V and 1 base from J; junction bases left unmatched: 6. The CDR3 has 16 residues. The V gene's germline CDR1 is MGHRA and CDR2 YSYEKL. The CDR3 sequence: CASSPGQGIGNTEAFF. For the CDR3, the DNA is TGCGCCAGCAGCCCGGGACAGGGGATAGGGAACACTGAAGCTTTCTTT.

This clone was observed a few times. V is TRBV30 and J is TRBJ1-3, with no clear D. The CDR3 contains 14 residues. In germline, CDR1 is GTSNPN, CDR2 SVGIG (reference sequence). Trimming stripped 1 base from V and 0 bases from J, with 7 bases between. The DNA of the CDR3 is TGTGCCTGGAGTGAACGGGGCTCTGGAAACACCATATATTTT. It translates to CAWSERGSGNTIYF.

The V gene is TRBV27, the J gene TRBJ2-7; D may be TRBD2 (5 bases). The V gene's germline CDR1 is MNHEY and CDR2 SMNVEV (reference sequence). Trimming removed 6 bases from V and 2 bases from J, with 17 bases in between. The CDR3 is made up of 15 amino acids. The CDR3 reads CASSRGLTRTYEQYF. The CDR3, as DNA: TGTGCCAGCAGCCGAGGACTGACGCGCACCTACGAGCAGTACTTC.

The CDR3 nucleotides are TGTGCCAGCAGCTTAGCGCGGCTAGCGGGGTACAATGAGCAGTTCTTC. This gives the protein CASSLARLAGYNEQFF. The V gene is TRBV7-6, the J gene TRBJ2-1, with 9 bases identical to TRBD2. After removal of 0 bases from V and 4 bases from J, the junction contained 4 bases not matched to a gene. The CDR3 is 16 amino acids. Germline CDR1 reads SGHVS; CDR2 reads FNYEAQ.

The chain is built from TRBV12-3 or TRBV12-4 and TRBJ1-2; D perhaps matches TRBD1 (5 bases). The CDR3 length is 13 residues. V was cut by 3 bases and J by 6 bases, with 11 bases left in between. The CDR3 spells CASSFGQGDGYTF. DNA of the CDR3: TGTGCCAGCAGTTTCGGGCAGGGTGATGGCTACACCTTC.

The CDR3 DNA reads TGTGCCAGCAGCGTAGTGCCGGACAAGAGCTCCTACGAGCAGTACTTC. As protein: CASSVVPDKSSYEQYF. V and J are TRBV9 and TRBJ2-7, with TRBD1 as a possible D gene (5 bases). The CDR3 has 16 residues. Germline V gene sequence: CDR1 SGDLS, CDR2 YYNGEE. V dropped 0 bases and J dropped 0 bases, with 13 bases sitting between them.

V and J are TRBV3-1 (or the pseudogene TRBV3-2) and TRBJ2-6; the D is unclear. Deletions cut 5 bases from V and 1 base from J, with 9 bases between. CDR3 length equals 15 residues. Per germline, CDR1 LGHDT and CDR2 YNNKEL (reference sequence). In nucleotides, the CDR3 is TGTGCCAGCAGCAAACTTTATTCTGGGGCCAACGTCCTGACTTTC. Protein product: CASSKLYSGANVLTF.

V usage is TRBV5-6 and J usage is TRBJ2-6, with 7 positions matching TRBD1. Trimming took 3 bases from V and 4 from J; bases not matched to a gene: 4. The CDR3 loop spans 15 amino acids. Germline CDR1 is SGHDT and CDR2 is YYEEEE. The CDR3 coding sequence is TGTGCCAGCAGCTATACAGGGGAAGGGGCCAACGTCCTGACTTTC. This encodes CASSYTGEGANVLTF.

V usage is TRBV3-1 (or the pseudogene TRBV3-2) and J usage is TRBJ1-1, with TRBD1 matching 8 bases. The CDR3 consists of 16 residues. Germline CDR1 LGHDT, CDR2 YNNKEL (reference sequence). Trimming cost V 3 bases and J 4 bases; bases outside gene matches: 10. The CDR3: CASSQGTWDRLTEAFF. In DNA, the CDR3 is TGTGCCAGCAGCCAGGGAACCTGGGACAGGCTCACTGAAGCTTTCTTT.

The chain carries TRBV12-3 or TRBV12-4 and TRBJ1-1; D is uncertain. CDR3 length: 12 residues. V was clipped by 1 base and J by 8 bases, with 8 bases between them. The CDR3 coding sequence is TGTGCCAGCAGTTTAGGTCCGGGGGAAGCTTTCTTT. It encodes CASSLGPGEAFF.

The V call is TRBV2, the J call TRBJ2-5; D is ambiguous. The CDR3 runs 13 residues. Between the trimmed V and J ends, which lost 6 bases and 2 bases, there was a span of 10 bases. Germline CDR1 SNHLY, CDR2 FYNNEI. CDR3 sequence: CASSRNLQETQYF. CDR3 nucleotide sequence: TGTGCCAGCAGCCGAAACCTACAAGAGACCCAGTACTTC. The full variable domain, with the rest looked up from reference TRBV2 and TRBJ2-5, is EPEVTQTPSHQVTQMGQEVILRCVPISNHLYFYWYRQILGQKVEFLVSFYNNEISEKSEIFDDQFSVERPDGSNFTLKIRSTKLEDSAMYFCASSRNLQETQYFGPGTRLLVL.

This chain joins TRBV7-6 and TRBJ1-4; D remains ambiguous. V was shortened by 1 base and J by 6 bases, with 9 bases between the two germline ends. CDR3 length equals 14 residues. CDR1 and CDR2 (germline): SGHVS, FNYEAQ. The CDR3 DNA is TGTGCCAGCAGCTTAGAGGCCGGGGATGAAAAACTGTTTTTT. Translated: CASSLEAGDEKLFF.

The chain links TRBV10-2 to TRBJ1-2, with TRBD1 identical over 8 bases. The CDR3 consists of 17 residues. Germline lookup yields CDR1 WSHSY and CDR2 SAAADI. V dropped 3 bases and J dropped 3; count of bases not matched to a gene: 12. The CDR3 sequence: CASSDMGRGRLDYGYTF. In DNA, the CDR3 is TGCGCCAGCAGTGACATGGGCAGGGGGCGGTTGGACTATGGCTACACCTTC.

The rearrangement joins TRBV7-2 to TRBJ1-2, with D possibly TRBD1 on 6 matching bases. The germline V gene encodes CDR1 SGHTA and CDR2 FQGNSA. V was cut by 1 base and J by 5 bases, with 8 bases left in between. The CDR3 totals 13 residues. In DNA, the CDR3 is TGTGCCAGCAGCTTAGGCAGGGGTTATGGCTACACCTTC. Encoded protein: CASSLGRGYGYTF.

The chain combines TRBV24-1 with TRBJ2-5, with D possibly being TRBD1 (5 bases). Trimming took off 3 bases at V and 9 bases at J, with 10 bases between the two ends. Per germline, CDR1 KGHDR and CDR2 SFDVKD. CDR3 length: 12 amino acids. In nucleotides, the CDR3 is TGTGCCACCAGTGATGAGACGACAGCCCAGTACTTC. This gives the protein CATSDETTAQYF.

This sequence joins TRBV18 and TRBJ1-6, with TRBD1 matching over 7 bases. Germline V CDR1 and CDR2: KGHSH, LQKENI. The V and J ends lost 3 bases and 10 bases, in that order; junction bases with no gene match: 9. This CDR3 is built from 15 residues. In nucleotides, the CDR3 is TGTGCCAGCTCACCCGACAGGGTAGTTCGATCACCCCTCCACTTT. Residues: CASSPDRVVRSPLHF.

The rearrangement uses TRBV7-9 and TRBJ2-5; a possible D gene is TRBD1 (7 bases). V was clipped by 5 bases and J by 1 base, with 11 bases between them. Germline V gene sequence: CDR1 SEHNR, CDR2 FQNEAQ (reference sequence). The CDR3 sequence is 14 residues long. The CDR3 sequence is CASSGQGGQETQYF. In DNA, the CDR3 is TGTGCCAGCAGCGGCCAGGGGGGCCAAGAGACCCAGTACTTC.

V usage is TRBV21-1 and J usage is TRBJ1-1; the D call in the table, TRBD1, was not verified against the DNA. TRBV21-1 is assigned pseudogene status. This CDR3 spans 18 amino acids. The CDR3 DNA reads TGTGCCAGCAGCACCCCAAGGTTCCCCAGGGGGCGCGTGACTGAAGCTTTCTTT. Protein sequence: CASSTPRFPRGRVTEAFF.

The chain couples TRBV7-9 to TRBJ2-5; 14 bases fit TRBD2. CDR3 length: 18 residues. Germline V CDR1 and CDR2: SEHNR, FQNEAQ (reference sequence). The J segment lost 3 bases and the V segment lost 2 bases, leaving 8 bases of the junction unmatched. CDR3 protein: CASSLRLLTSGGEETQYF. The DNA of the CDR3 is TGTGCCAGCAGCTTACGCCTCCTGACTAGCGGGGGGGAAGAGACCCAGTACTTC.

This sequence joins TRBV6-5 and TRBJ2-7; weak D call: TRBD2 (5 bases). Per the germline V gene, CDR1 is MNHEY and CDR2 is SVGAGI. There are 14 residues in the CDR3. V was trimmed by 6 bases and J by 3 bases, leaving 15 bases between them. The CDR3 here is CASSLFALVYEQYF. CDR3 in DNA: TGTGCCAGCAGCCTGTTTGCACTAGTCTACGAGCAGTACTTC.

This clone occurred a few times. The V gene is TRBV3-1 (or the pseudogene TRBV3-2), the J gene TRBJ1-2; no reliable D call. The length of the CDR3 is 13 residues. CDR1 and CDR2 from the germline V gene are LGHDT and YNNKEL (reference sequence). The V end lost 1 base, the J end lost 6 bases, and 9 bases lay between the germline ends. Here the CDR3 DNA reads TGTGCCAGCAGCCAAGCTTCCCCAGATGGCTACACCTTC. Protein: CASSQASPDGYTF.

DNA of the CDR3: TGCGCCAGCAGCTTGGTTCGGGATGCTGGGGCCAACGTCCTGACTTTC. Protein sequence: CASSLVRDAGANVLTF. The genes are TRBV5-1 and TRBJ2-6; D is perhaps TRBD2 (5 bases). CDR1 is SGHRS, CDR2 YFSETQ, per germline. The CDR3 totals 16 residues. V was shortened by 0 bases and J by 2 bases, with 9 bases between the two germline ends.

The rearrangement links TRBV11-3 to TRBJ2-2, with 8 bases identical to TRBD2. V was clipped by 8 bases and J by 7 bases; unmatched bases: 9. CDR1 is SGHNT and CDR2 is YENEEA in the germline V gene. The CDR3 has 14 amino acids. CDR3 residues: CASSKGLVVGELFF. The CDR3 DNA follows: TGTGCCAGCTCTAAGGGACTAGTGGTCGGGGAGCTGTTTTTT.

The chain carries TRBV7-2 and TRBJ2-5, with TRBD2 matching over 9 bases. Germline CDR1 and CDR2: SGHTA and FQGNSA. Trimming at V came to 0 bases and at J to 4 bases, leaving 3 bases not matched to a gene. CDR3 length: 15 amino acids. The CDR3: CASSLAAGGPETQYF. The CDR3 bases are TGTGCCAGCAGCTTAGCGGCGGGGGGGCCAGAGACCCAGTACTTC.